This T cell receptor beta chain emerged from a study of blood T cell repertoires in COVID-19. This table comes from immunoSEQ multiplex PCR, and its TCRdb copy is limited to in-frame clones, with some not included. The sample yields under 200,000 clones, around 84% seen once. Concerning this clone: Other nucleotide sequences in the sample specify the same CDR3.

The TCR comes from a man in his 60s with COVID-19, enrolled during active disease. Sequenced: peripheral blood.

CDR3: CASSAGTGNTGELFF. CDR3 bases: TGTGCCAGCAGTGCTGGGACAGGGAACACCGGGGAGCTGTTTTTT. The chain employs TRBV6-4 and TRBJ2-2; 8 bases are a match to TRBD1. There are 15 residues in the CDR3. V was pared by 4 bases and J by 1 base, with 2 bases of the junction left unmatched. The V gene's germline CDR1 is MRHNA and CDR2 SNTAGT.